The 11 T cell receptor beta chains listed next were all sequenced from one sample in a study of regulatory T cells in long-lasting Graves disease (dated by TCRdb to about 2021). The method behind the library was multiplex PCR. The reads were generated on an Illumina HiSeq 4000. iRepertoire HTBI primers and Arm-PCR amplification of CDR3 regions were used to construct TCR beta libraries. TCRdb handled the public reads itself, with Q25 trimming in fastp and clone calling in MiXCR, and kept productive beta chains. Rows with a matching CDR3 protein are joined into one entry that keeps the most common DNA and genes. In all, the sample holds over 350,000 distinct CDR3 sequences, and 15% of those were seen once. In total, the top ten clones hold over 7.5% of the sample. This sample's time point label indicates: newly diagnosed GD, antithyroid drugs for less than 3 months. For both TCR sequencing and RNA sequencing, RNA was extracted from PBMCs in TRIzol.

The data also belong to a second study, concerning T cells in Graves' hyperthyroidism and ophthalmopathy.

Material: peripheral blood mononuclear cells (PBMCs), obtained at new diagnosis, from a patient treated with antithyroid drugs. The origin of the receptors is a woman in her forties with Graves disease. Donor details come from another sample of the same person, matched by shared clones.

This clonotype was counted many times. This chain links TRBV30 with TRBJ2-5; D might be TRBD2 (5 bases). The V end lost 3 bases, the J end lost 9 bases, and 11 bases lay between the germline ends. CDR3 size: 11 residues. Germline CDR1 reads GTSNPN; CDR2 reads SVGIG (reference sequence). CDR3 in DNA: TGTGCCTGGAGCAAGAGGGATGCCCAGTACTTC. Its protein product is CAWSKRDAQYF.

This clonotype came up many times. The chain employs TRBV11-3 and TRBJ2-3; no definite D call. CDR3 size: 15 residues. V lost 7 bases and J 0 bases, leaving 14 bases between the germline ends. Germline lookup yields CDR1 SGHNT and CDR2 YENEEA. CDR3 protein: CASTQRGRSTDTQYF. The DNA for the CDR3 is TGTGCCAGCACCCAACGCGGACGAAGCACAGATACGCAGTATTTT.

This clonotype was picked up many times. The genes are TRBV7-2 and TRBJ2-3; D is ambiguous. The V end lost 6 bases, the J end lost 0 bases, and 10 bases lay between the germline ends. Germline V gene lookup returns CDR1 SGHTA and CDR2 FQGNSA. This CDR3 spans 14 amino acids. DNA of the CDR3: TGTGCCAGCAGGCAGCAGACTAGCACAGATACGCAGTATTTT. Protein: CASRQQTSTDTQYF.

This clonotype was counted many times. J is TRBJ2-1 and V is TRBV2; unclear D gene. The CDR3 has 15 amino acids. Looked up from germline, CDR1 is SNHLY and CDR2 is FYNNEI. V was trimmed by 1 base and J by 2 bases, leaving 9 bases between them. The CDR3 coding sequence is TGTGCCAGCAGTGAAGGTCGAAGTACCTACAATGAGCAGTTCTTC. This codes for CASSEGRSTYNEQFF.

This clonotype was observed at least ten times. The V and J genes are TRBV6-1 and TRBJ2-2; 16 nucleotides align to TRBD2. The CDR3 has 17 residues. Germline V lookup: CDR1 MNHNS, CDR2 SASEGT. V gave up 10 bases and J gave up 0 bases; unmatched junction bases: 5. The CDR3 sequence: CATEGLAGGPNTGELFF. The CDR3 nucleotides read TGTGCCACCGAGGGACTAGCGGGAGGGCCGAACACCGGGGAGCTGTTTTTT.

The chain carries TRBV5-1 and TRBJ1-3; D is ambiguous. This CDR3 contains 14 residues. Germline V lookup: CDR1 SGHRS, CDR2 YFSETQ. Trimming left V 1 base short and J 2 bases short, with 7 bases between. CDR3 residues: CASSLYDPGNTIYF. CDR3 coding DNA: TGCGCCAGCAGCTTGTATGACCCTGGAAACACCATATATTTT.

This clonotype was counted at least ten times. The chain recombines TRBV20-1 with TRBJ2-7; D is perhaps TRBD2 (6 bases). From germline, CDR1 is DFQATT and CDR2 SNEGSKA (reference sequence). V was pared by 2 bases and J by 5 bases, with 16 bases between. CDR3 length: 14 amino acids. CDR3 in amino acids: CSARSRDWGNEQYF. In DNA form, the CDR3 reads TGCAGTGCTAGATCACGGGACTGGGGGAACGAGCAGTACTTC.

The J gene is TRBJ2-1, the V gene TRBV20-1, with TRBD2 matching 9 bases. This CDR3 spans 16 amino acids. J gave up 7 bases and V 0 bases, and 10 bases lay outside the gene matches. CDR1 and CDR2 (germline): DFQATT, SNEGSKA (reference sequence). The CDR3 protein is CSARDGAGGVLNEQFF. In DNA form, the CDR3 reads TGCAGTGCTAGAGATGGGGCGGGAGGGGTATTGAATGAGCAGTTCTTC.

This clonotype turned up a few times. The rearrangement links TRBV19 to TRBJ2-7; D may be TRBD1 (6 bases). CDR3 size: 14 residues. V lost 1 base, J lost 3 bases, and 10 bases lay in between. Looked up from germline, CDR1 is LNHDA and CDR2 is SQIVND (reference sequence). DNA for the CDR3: TGTGCCAGTAGTATAGCGGACAGTCGCTACGAGCAGTACTTC. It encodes CASSIADSRYEQYF.

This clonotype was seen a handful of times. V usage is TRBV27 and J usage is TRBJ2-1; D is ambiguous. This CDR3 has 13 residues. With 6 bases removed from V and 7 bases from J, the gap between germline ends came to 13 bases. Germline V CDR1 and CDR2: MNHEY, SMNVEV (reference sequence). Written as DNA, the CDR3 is TGTGCCAGCAGCCAAACCGTCAAGAATGAGCAGTTCTTC. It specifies CASSQTVKNEQFF.

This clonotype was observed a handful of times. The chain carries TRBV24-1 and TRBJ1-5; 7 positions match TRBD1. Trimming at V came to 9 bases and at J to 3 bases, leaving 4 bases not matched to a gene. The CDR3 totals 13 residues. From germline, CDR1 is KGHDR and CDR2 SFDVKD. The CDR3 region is CATGGQLNQPQHF. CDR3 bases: TGTGCCACCGGGGGACAGCTCAATCAGCCCCAGCATTTT.